Below are 13 T cell receptor beta chains sequenced from a single sample in a study of Graves' ophthalmopathy and Graves' hyperthyroidism. Amplification from RNA transcripts yielded the TCR beta CDR3 regions. Second-round multiplex PCR followed a first-round RT-PCR using HTBI primers. TCRdb independently ran MiXCR on the multiplex PCR reads; one entry per CDR3 protein. The sample yields some 160,000 distinct CDR3 sequences, 35% to 45% seen once. The sequenced material came from peripheral blood. The source of these receptors is a man between 25 and 39 years old with Graves' ophthalmopathy.

This clonotype appeared many times. The chain joins TRBV12-3 or TRBV12-4 to TRBJ1-5; the D is unclear. The CDR3 is made up of 14 amino acids. V lost 2 bases and J lost 4, with 9 bases in between. The CDR3 DNA reads as TGTGCCAGCAGTTTATTTTCGGTGAATCAGCCCCAGCATTTT. This translates into CASSLFSVNQPQHF.

The gene calls are TRBV20-1 and TRBJ2-7; 9 positions match TRBD2. CDR1 DFQATT and CDR2 SNEGSKA come from the germline V gene (reference sequence). V lost 3 bases and J lost 2; bases outside the gene matches: 8. This CDR3 region has 15 residues. The CDR3 loop reads CSARTPSGTAYEQYF. In nucleotides, the CDR3 is TGCAGTGCTAGGACCCCTAGCGGGACCGCCTACGAGCAGTACTTC.

The rearrangement joins TRBV24-1 to TRBJ2-2; 9 bases line up with TRBD1. CDR3 length: 18 amino acids. The V gene's germline CDR1 is KGHDR and CDR2 SFDVKD. With 0 bases clipped from V and 1 base from J, the junction kept 5 bases outside the gene matches. The CDR3, as DNA: TGTGCCACCAGTGATTTGGCGGGGACAGGGTTGAACACCGGGGAGCTGTTTTTT. Its protein product is CATSDLAGTGLNTGELFF.

The V call is TRBV27, the J call TRBJ1-1; 9 bases match TRBD1. Per the germline V gene, CDR1 is MNHEY and CDR2 is SMNVEV (reference sequence). The CDR3 has 15 amino acids. Unmatched junction bases numbered 9, after V lost 5 bases and J lost 5 bases. The CDR3: CASSLIQGASTEAFF. The CDR3 DNA sequence: TGTGCCAGCAGTCTAATACAGGGGGCCAGTACTGAAGCTTTCTTT.

Many counts were recorded for this clonotype. The chain uses TRBV24-1 and TRBJ2-7; unclear D gene. Trimming took off 0 bases at V and 3 bases at J, with 2 bases between the two ends. Germline CDR1 and CDR2: KGHDR and SFDVKD. The CDR3 runs 12 residues. The CDR3 DNA follows: TGTGCCACCAGTGATTTGAACTACGAGCAGTACTTC. Encoded protein: CATSDLNYEQYF.

The chain uses TRBV20-1 and TRBJ1-2; D is undetermined. V was pared by 5 bases and J by 8 bases, with 12 bases between. Per germline, CDR1 DFQATT and CDR2 SNEGSKA (reference sequence). This CDR3 has 11 amino acids. Here the CDR3 reads CSAYQANGYTF. As DNA, the CDR3 is TGCAGTGCTTACCAGGCAAACGGCTACACCTTC.

The chain recombines TRBV6-1 with TRBJ2-7; no reliable D call. Germline CDR1 MNHNS, CDR2 SASEGT. The V gene lost 2 bases and the J gene lost 7 bases, with 6 bases spanning the gap. This CDR3 spans 11 amino acids. Here the CDR3 DNA reads TGTGCCAGCAGTGAATTAACAGAGCAGTACTTC. It translates to CASSELTEQYF.

This clonotype was observed many times. The chain uses TRBV29-1 and TRBJ1-1, with 7 nucleotides matching TRBD1. There are 13 residues in the CDR3. Per the germline V gene, CDR1 is SQVTM and CDR2 is ANQGSEA. V shed 5 bases and J 1 base; nucleotides not matched to a gene: 4. The DNA of the CDR3 is TGCAGCGTTAGGGGGCAGGAGAACACTGAAGCTTTCTTT. Translated: CSVRGQENTEAFF.

The table lists this clonotype with many counts. V gene TRBV7-2 combines with J gene TRBJ2-7, with D hard to call. V was clipped by 2 bases and J by 2 bases, with 13 bases between them. The CDR3 spans 15 residues. Per the germline V gene, CDR1 is SGHTA and CDR2 is FQGNSA. CDR3 coding DNA: TGTGCCAGCAGCTTATTGGGGTTTAGGACCTACGAGCAGTACTTC. Translated, it gives CASSLLGFRTYEQYF.

This clonotype was observed many times. The rearrangement links TRBV4-2 to TRBJ2-4, with 7 nucleotides matching TRBD1. In germline, CDR1 is LGHNA, CDR2 YNFKEQ. The CDR3 is 15 amino acids. Unmatched junction bases numbered 9, after V lost 4 bases and J lost 6 bases. CDR3 coding DNA: TGTGCCAGCAGCCTAGGGGGCGAGGGGGCAAACATTCAGTACTTC. It is translated as CASSLGGEGANIQYF.

This clonotype was observed at least ten times. J is TRBJ2-2 and V is TRBV7-3, with 8 bases aligning to TRBD2. Germline values: CDR1 SGHTA, CDR2 FQGTGA. The CDR3 runs 15 residues. The ends lost 4 bases at V and 6 bases at J; junction bases unmatched: 7. CDR3 in DNA: TGTGCCAGCAGCTCCGGGACTAGGCTTCCCGGGGAGCTGTTTTTT. Translated: CASSSGTRLPGELFF.

The chain combines TRBV15 with TRBJ2-7; TRBD2 is a possible D gene (6 bases). The CDR3 loop spans 13 amino acids. The germline V gene has CDR1 LNHNV and CDR2 YYDKDF (reference sequence). V was shortened by 5 bases and J by 4 bases, with 12 bases between the two germline ends. CDR3 sequence (DNA): TGTGCCACCAGCGAGGGAGGAGGGTACGAGCAGTACTTC. Translating gives CATSEGGGYEQYF.

The J gene is TRBJ1-2, the V gene TRBV28; D is unclear. The ends were cut back, 4 bases at V and 6 bases at J, with 12 bases in the middle. CDR1 and CDR2 (germline): MDHEN, SYDVKM. CDR3 length equals 13 residues. CDR3 coding DNA: TGTGCCAGCAGTTCCCACCCGTGGGATGGCTACACCTTC. Its protein is CASSSHPWDGYTF.